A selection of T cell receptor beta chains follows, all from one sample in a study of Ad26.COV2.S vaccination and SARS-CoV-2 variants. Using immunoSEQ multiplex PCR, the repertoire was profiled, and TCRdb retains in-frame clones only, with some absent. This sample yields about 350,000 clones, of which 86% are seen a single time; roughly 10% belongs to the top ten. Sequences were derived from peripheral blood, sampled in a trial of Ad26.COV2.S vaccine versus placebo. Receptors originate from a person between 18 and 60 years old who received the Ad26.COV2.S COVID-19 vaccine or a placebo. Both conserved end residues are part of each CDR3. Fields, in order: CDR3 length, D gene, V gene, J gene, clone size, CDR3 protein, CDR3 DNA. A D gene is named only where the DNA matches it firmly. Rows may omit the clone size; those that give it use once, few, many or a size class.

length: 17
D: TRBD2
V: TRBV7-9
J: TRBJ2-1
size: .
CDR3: CASSSFRGLAGGNEQFF
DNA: TGTGCCAGCAGCTCCTTCCGCGGACTAGCGGGGGGGAATGAGCAGTTCTTC

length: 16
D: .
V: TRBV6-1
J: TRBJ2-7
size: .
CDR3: CASSVPRRRGVNEQYF
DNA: TGTGCCAGCAGTGTGCCGAGGCGAAGGGGAGTCAACGAGCAGTACTTC

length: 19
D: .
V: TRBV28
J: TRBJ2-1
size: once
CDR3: CASSSASVGKTAAYNEQFF
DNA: TGTGCCAGCAGTTCCGCTAGCGTGGGGAAAACCGCCGCCTACAATGAGCAGTTCTTC

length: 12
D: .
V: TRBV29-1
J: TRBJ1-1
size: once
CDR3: CSVEQGSTEAFF
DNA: TGCAGCGTTGAGCAGGGAAGCACTGAAGCTTTCTTT

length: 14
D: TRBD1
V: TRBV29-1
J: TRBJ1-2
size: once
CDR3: CSVWTGAEDYGYTF
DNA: TGCAGCGTTTGGACAGGGGCGGAAGACTATGGCTACACCTTC

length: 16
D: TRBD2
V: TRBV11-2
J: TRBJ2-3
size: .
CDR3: CASSSHRTSGTDTQYF
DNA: TGTGCCAGCAGCTCTCACCGGACTAGCGGCACAGATACGCAGTATTTT

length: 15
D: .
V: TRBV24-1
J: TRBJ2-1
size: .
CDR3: CATSGALGSYNEQFF
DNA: TGTGCCACCAGTGGGGCCTTGGGTTCCTACAATGAGCAGTTCTTC

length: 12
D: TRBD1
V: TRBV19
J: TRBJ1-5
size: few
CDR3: CASRQGNQPQHF
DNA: TGTGCCAGTCGACAGGGAAATCAGCCCCAGCATTTT

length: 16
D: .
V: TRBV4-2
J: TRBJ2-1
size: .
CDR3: CASSQEEGARGNEQFF
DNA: TGTGCCAGCAGCCAAGAAGAAGGGGCGCGGGGCAATGAGCAGTTCTTC

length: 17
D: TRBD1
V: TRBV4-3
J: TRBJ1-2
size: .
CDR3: CASSHSGQERANYGYTF
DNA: TGCGCCAGCAGCCACTCCGGACAGGAACGAGCTAACTATGGCTACACCTTC

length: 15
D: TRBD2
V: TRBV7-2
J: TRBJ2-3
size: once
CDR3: CASSRLAGGSDTQYF
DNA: TGTGCCAGCAGCCGTCTAGCGGGAGGCTCAGATACGCAGTATTTT

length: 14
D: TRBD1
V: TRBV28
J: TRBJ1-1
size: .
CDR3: CASSATGAVTEAFF
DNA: TGTGCCAGCAGTGCGACAGGGGCGGTCACTGAAGCTTTCTTT

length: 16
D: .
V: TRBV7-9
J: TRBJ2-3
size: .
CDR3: CASSPGGRGGSDTQYF
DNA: TGTGCCAGCAGTCCCGGGGGGAGAGGGGGCTCAGATACGCAGTATTTT

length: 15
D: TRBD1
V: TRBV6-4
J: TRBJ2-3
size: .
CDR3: CASSPGTGGEERQYF
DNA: TGTGCCAGCAGTCCCGGGACAGGGGGCGAGGAGCGACAGTATTTT

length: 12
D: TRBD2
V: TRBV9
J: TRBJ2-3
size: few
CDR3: CASSGHGTSKDF
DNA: TGTGCCAGCAGCGGACACGGGACTAGCAAGGATTTT

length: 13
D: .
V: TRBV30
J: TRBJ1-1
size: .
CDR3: CAWSSGVNTEAFF
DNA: TGTGCCTGGAGTTCAGGGGTGAACACTGAAGCTTTCTTT

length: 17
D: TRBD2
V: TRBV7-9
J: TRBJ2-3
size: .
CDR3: CASSLAALAGVTDTQYF
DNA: TGTGCCAGCAGCTTAGCGGCCCTAGCGGGAGTAACAGATACGCAGTATTTT

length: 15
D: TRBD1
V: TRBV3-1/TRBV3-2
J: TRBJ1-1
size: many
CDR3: CASSQDTGVNTEAFF
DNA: TGTGCCAGCAGCCAAGATACAGGGGTGAACACTGAAGCTTTCTTT

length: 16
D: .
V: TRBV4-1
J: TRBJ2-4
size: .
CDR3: CASSQDGGLAKNIQYF
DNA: TGCGCCAGCAGCCAAGATGGTGGACTAGCCAAAAACATTCAGTACTTC

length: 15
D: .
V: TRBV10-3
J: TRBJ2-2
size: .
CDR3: CATSGERSNTGELFF
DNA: TGTGCTACCTCGGGAGAGCGATCGAACACCGGGGAGCTGTTTTTT

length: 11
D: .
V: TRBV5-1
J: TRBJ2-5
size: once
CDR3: CASRAEETQYF
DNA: TGCGCCAGCCGGGCCGAGGAGACCCAGTACTTC

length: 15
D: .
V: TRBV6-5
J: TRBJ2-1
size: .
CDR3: CASNPDLIGYNEQFF
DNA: TGTGCCAGCAATCCGGACTTAATTGGGTACAATGAGCAGTTCTTC

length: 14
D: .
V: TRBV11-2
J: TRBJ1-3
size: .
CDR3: CASSSGTTGNTIYF
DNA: TGTGCCAGCAGCTCCGGGACGACTGGAAACACCATATATTTT

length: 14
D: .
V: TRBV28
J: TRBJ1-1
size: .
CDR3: CASTQPLRNTEAFF
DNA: TGTGCCAGCACCCAACCTCTACGGAACACTGAAGCTTTCTTT

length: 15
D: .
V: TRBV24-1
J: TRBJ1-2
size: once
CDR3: CATSEPDREPYGYTF
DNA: TGTGCCACCAGTGAACCTGACAGAGAACCCTATGGCTACACCTTC

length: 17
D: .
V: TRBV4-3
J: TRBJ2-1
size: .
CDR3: CASSPGLVSSSYNEQFF
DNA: TGCGCCAGCAGCCCCGGGCTTGTGTCAAGCTCCTACAATGAGCAGTTCTTC

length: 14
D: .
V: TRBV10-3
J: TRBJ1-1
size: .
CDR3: CAISAPGGRGEAFF
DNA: TGTGCCATCAGTGCGCCGGGGGGACGGGGGGAAGCTTTCTTT

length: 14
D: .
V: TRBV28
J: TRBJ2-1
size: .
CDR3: CASPPGRQYNEQFF
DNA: TGTGCCAGCCCCCCAGGGAGGCAATACAATGAGCAGTTCTTC

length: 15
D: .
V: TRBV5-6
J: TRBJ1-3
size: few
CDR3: CASSWGTHSGNTIYF
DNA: TGTGCCAGCAGCTGGGGGACTCACTCTGGAAACACCATATATTTT

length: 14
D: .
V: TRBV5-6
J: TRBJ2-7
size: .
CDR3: CASSFGSPTYEQYF
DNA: TGTGCCAGCAGCTTTGGCAGCCCAACCTACGAGCAGTACTTC

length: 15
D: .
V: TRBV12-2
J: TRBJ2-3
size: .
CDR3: CASRLAPWDTDTQYF
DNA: TGTGCAAGTCGCTTAGCCCCATGGGACACAGATACGCAGTATTTT

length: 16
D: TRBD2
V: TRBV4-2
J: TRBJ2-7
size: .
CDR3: CASSQAPGLVSYEQYF
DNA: TGTGCCAGCAGCCAAGCTCCGGGACTAGTTTCCTACGAGCAGTACTTC

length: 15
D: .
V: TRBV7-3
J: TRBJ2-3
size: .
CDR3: CASSAGLGGTDTQYF
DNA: TGTGCCAGCAGCGCAGGTTTGGGAGGCACAGATACGCAGTATTTT